This T cell receptor (beta chain) derives from a study of cytomegalovirus exposure and HLA in healthy donors. Whole-study results and caveats: Usually a TCR sequence was rare, but some public TCRs were found in many donors. Investigators reported over 150 TCR beta chains as tied to cytomegalovirus.

Remarks on this clone: The antigen remains unidentified.

Likely unrecorded immune exposures existed in these nominally healthy donors. A multiplex PCR was run with 60 Vbeta primers and 13 Jbeta primers. Repertoires were generated with immunoSEQ multiplex PCR, while TCRdb's copy carries only in-frame clones and drops some. The sample yields approximately 99,000 clones, around three quarters seen once. V lost 5 bases and J 3 bases, leaving 10 bases between the germline ends. Germline values: CDR1 LNHDA, CDR2 SQIVND (reference sequence). The CDR3 is 13 amino acids. The receptor was isolated from a male donor in good health and CMV-seropositive. The chain uses TRBV19 and TRBJ1-1; unclear D gene. The sequencing input was PBMCs. CDR3 amino acids: CASSPGYYTEAFF. CDR3 DNA: TGTGCCAGTAGTCCAGGATACTACACTGAAGCTTTCTTT. Full variable domain (outside the CDR3, taken from reference TRBV19 and TRBJ1-1): DGGITQSPKYLFRKEGQNVTLSCEQNLNHDAMYWYRQDPGQGLRLIYYSQIVNDFQKGDIAEGYSVSREKKESFPLTVTSAQKNPTAFYLCASSPGYYTEAFFGQGTRLTVV.